Relative to its sample, the clone carrying this T cell receptor beta chain is medium-sized. The record originates from a study of blood T cell repertoires in COVID-19. The V end was cut by 4 bases, the J end by 3 bases, with 13 bases between. Germline values: CDR1 MNHEY, CDR2 SVGEGT. CDR3 size: 14 residues. The table came from immunoSEQ multiplex PCR; TCRdb's copy has only in-frame clones and leaves some out. The sample includes roughly 130,000 clones, roughly 80% of them seen just once. This TCR was recovered from a man aged 45-65 years who had recovered from COVID-19. The V and J genes are TRBV6-2 or TRBV6-3 and TRBJ2-7; D is possibly TRBD2 (6 bases). The sample was PBMCs or T cells enriched from blood (not recorded which). CDR3 nucleotide sequence: TGTGCCAGCAGTTGGTGGGACTTGGACTACGAGCAGTACTTC. Amino acids: CASSWWDLDYEQYF.